What follows are 21 T cell receptor beta chains derived from one specimen sequenced in a study of blood T cell repertoires in COVID-19 (TCRdb year 2020). Library preparation employed the immunoSEQ multiplex PCR assay. TCRdb re-hosts the immuneACCESS table, in-frame sequences only. Its copies lack some clones; in the studies checked, an unresolved V gene accounts for under half of them, and the cause for the rest is not known. A total of 220,000 or so clones appear in this sample, 84% of them only once. The top ten hold around 3.1% of the sample. The specimen was peripheral blood. These receptors were taken from a young woman who had recovered from COVID-19.

This sequence joins TRBV7-8 and TRBJ1-1; D gene ambiguous. The V end lost 7 bases, the J end lost 0 bases, and 9 bases lay between the germline ends. The CDR3 is 13 amino acids. Germline-derived CDR1 and CDR2 are SGHVS and FQNEAQ. The CDR3 region is CASTSSVNTEAFF. CDR3 bases: TGTGCCAGCACCTCATCGGTGAACACTGAAGCTTTCTTT.

This clone was counted a few times. This chain uses TRBV9 with TRBJ2-7, with D possibly matching TRBD2 (6 bases). CDR1 is SGDLS and CDR2 is YYNGEE in the germline V gene. Trimming pared 3 bases from V and 6 bases from J, leaving 19 bases between. This CDR3 comprises 15 residues. The CDR3 bases are TGTGCCAGCAGCGCTCTGTTAGGGGAGGAAAGCGAGCAGTACTTC. Translation gives CASSALLGEESEQYF.

This clone has just one count. The chain recombines TRBV5-1 with TRBJ1-4; 7 bases agree with TRBD1. Germline V gene data show CDR1 as SGHRS and CDR2 as YFSETQ. The CDR3 length is 14 residues. Trimming at V came to 3 bases and at J to 5 bases, leaving 4 bases not matched to a gene. DNA for the CDR3: TGCGCCAGCAGCTCGAGACAGGGAAATGAAAAACTGTTTTTT. This translates into CASSSRQGNEKLFF.

The chain has TRBV19 and TRBJ2-3, with 8 positions matching TRBD2. V dropped 3 bases and J dropped 1; count of bases not matched to a gene: 3. Germline values: CDR1 LNHDA, CDR2 SQIVND (reference sequence). The CDR3 loop spans 15 amino acids. CDR3 nucleotide sequence: TGTGCCAGTAGTATGAGTAGCGGGGGCACAGATACGCAGTATTTT. Translation: CASSMSSGGTDTQYF.

J is TRBJ1-2 and V is TRBV30, with 9 bases identical to TRBD1. In germline, CDR1 is GTSNPN, CDR2 SVGIG (reference sequence). The CDR3 length is 18 residues. The V segment lost 1 base and the J segment 8 bases; nucleotides outside the gene matches: 20. The CDR3 protein is CAWSGEGLQGALEFGYTF. In DNA form, the CDR3 reads TGTGCCTGGAGTGGAGAGGGGCTACAGGGGGCGCTTGAGTTCGGCTACACCTTC. Variable domain in full (rest from reference TRBV30 and TRBJ1-2): SQTIHQWPATLVQPVGSPLSLECTVEGTSNPNLYWYRQAAGRGLQLLFYSVGIGQISSEVPQNLSASRPQDRQFILSSKKLLLSDSGFYLCAWSGEGLQGALEFGYTFGSGTRLTVV.

The chain couples TRBV4-2 to TRBJ2-2; the match to TRBD2 covers 7 bases. With 3 bases clipped from V and 0 bases from J, the junction kept 7 bases outside the gene matches. CDR3 length: 17 residues. Per the germline V gene, CDR1 is LGHNA and CDR2 is YNFKEQ. This chain's CDR3 is CASSHPGGGANTGELFF. The DNA of the CDR3 is TGTGCCAGCAGCCACCCTGGGGGGGGTGCGAACACCGGGGAGCTGTTTTTT.

This chain links TRBV7-3 with TRBJ2-7; 8 positions match TRBD2. Germline V gene data show CDR1 as SGHTA and CDR2 as FQGTGA. The ends lost 2 bases at V and 6 bases at J; junction bases unmatched: 6. The length of the CDR3 is 14 residues. In DNA form, the CDR3 reads TGTGCCAGCAGCTTAGGAGCGGGAGAGTTCGAGCAGTACTTC. As protein: CASSLGAGEFEQYF.

The chain carries TRBV5-5 and TRBJ1-1; D is unresolved. CDR1 is SGHKS and CDR2 is YYEKEE in the germline V gene (reference sequence). The CDR3 totals 11 residues. Trimming cost V 2 bases and J 7 bases, with 6 bases left between them. CDR3 amino acids: CASSLASEAFF. For the CDR3, the DNA is TGTGCCAGCAGCTTAGCAAGTGAAGCTTTCTTT.

V is TRBV29-1 and J is TRBJ2-5, with 10 positions matching TRBD2. CDR3 length equals 14 residues. V shed 7 bases, J shed 5 bases, and the junction held 10 bases outside the gene matches. The V gene's germline CDR1 is SQVTM and CDR2 ANQGSEA. The DNA for the CDR3 is TGCAGCGGTGTGCTAGCGGGAGCCGGGGAGACCCAGTACTTC. It codes for CSGVLAGAGETQYF.

V and J are TRBV6-6 and TRBJ1-2; the match to TRBD1 covers 12 bases. From germline, CDR1 is MNHNY and CDR2 SVGAGI (reference sequence). This CDR3 has 17 amino acids. Trimming removed 5 bases from V and 8 bases from J; junction bases left unmatched: 15. The CDR3 region has the DNA TGTGCCAGCAGTCGGTCACGAGCGGGACAGGGGGCGAGGGGCTACACCTTC. This sequence encodes CASSRSRAGQGARGYTF.

This clone has more than one count but fewer than ten. The J gene is TRBJ1-1, the V gene TRBV3-1 (or the pseudogene TRBV3-2); tentative D call: TRBD1 (5 bases). The CDR3 runs to 16 residues. Germline values: CDR1 LGHDT, CDR2 YNNKEL (reference sequence). Trimming removed 1 base from V and 0 bases from J, with 12 bases in between. The CDR3 is CASSQGIGVMNTEAFF. DNA for the CDR3: TGTGCCAGCAGCCAAGGAATAGGGGTCATGAACACTGAAGCTTTCTTT.

The chain combines TRBV5-6 with TRBJ2-1; the match to TRBD2 covers 8 bases. With 6 bases clipped from V and 3 bases from J, the junction kept 5 bases outside the gene matches. CDR3 size: 14 residues. CDR1 SGHDT and CDR2 YYEEEE come from the germline V gene. CDR3: CASKKLAVYNEQFF. The CDR3 nucleotides are TGTGCCAGCAAGAAACTAGCGGTCTACAATGAGCAGTTCTTC.

This chain's CDR3 is CASSESGTGITEAFF. In nucleotides, the CDR3 is TGCGCCAGCAGTGAGTCTGGGACAGGGATCACTGAAGCTTTCTTT. The rearrangement uses TRBV10-1 and TRBJ1-1; 9 nucleotides agree with TRBD1. J lost 4 bases, V lost 0 bases, and 3 bases had no gene match. Germline V gene lookup returns CDR1 WNHNN and CDR2 SYGVQD (reference sequence). The CDR3 contains 15 residues.

The chain carries TRBV6-5 and TRBJ2-1; 14 nucleotides align to TRBD2. Germline trimming cut 4 bases from V and 7 bases from J; bases unmatched to any gene: 6. Per germline, CDR1 MNHEY and CDR2 SVGAGI. This CDR3 has 16 amino acids. CDR3 coding DNA: TGTGCCAGCAGTTCCCTGACTAGCGGGAGGGGAAATGAGCAGTTCTTC. The encoded protein is CASSSLTSGRGNEQFF.

The table lists this clone with a few counts. Other DNA sequences in the sample encode the same CDR3. V gene TRBV5-4 combines with J gene TRBJ2-1, with a tentative D call TRBD2 (6 bases). The CDR3 runs to 15 residues. Germline V CDR1 and CDR2: SGHNT, YYREEE (reference sequence). Trimming cost V 0 bases and J 0 bases, with 7 bases left between them. The CDR3 DNA is TGTGCCAGCAGCTTGGGGGGAGGCTCCTACAATGAGCAGTTCTTC. It specifies CASSLGGGSYNEQFF.

V and J are TRBV30 and TRBJ2-7, with 10 bases lining up with TRBD1. V trimming: 3 bases; J trimming: 4 bases; junction bases outside the gene matches: 12. There are 16 residues in the CDR3. Per the germline V gene, CDR1 is GTSNPN and CDR2 is SVGIG (reference sequence). CDR3 residues: CAWSPGTGVFPYEQYF. CDR3 DNA sequence: TGTGCCTGGAGCCCCGGGACAGGGGTCTTTCCATACGAGCAGTACTTC.

The chain recombines TRBV6-4 with TRBJ2-3, with 12 bases matching TRBD1. The V gene end was trimmed by 2 bases and the J gene end by 6 bases; junction bases not matched to a gene: 6. The length of the CDR3 is 16 residues. Looked up from germline, CDR1 is MRHNA and CDR2 is SNTAGT. CDR3 sequence (DNA): TGTGCCAGCAGTGACGGCGGGACAGGGGGCGCGGATACGCAGTATTTT. Translation: CASSDGGTGGADTQYF.

This rearrangement joins TRBV27 to TRBJ2-5, with TRBD1 matching 7 bases. V gave up 1 base and J gave up 3 bases; unmatched junction bases: 5. CDR1 MNHEY and CDR2 SMNVEV come from the germline V gene (reference sequence). There are 15 residues in the CDR3. CDR3 amino acids: CASSLYTGVKETQYF. CDR3 nucleotide sequence: TGTGCCAGCAGTTTATACACAGGGGTAAAAGAGACCCAGTACTTC.

This clone has only a few counts. The chain employs TRBV7-9 and TRBJ2-1, with 10 nucleotides matching TRBD1. With 5 bases clipped from V and 7 bases from J, the junction kept 11 bases outside the gene matches. The germline gives CDR1 SEHNR, CDR2 FQNEAQ (reference sequence). This CDR3 region has 16 residues. This CDR3 reads CASSPQGGQGTNEQFF. The CDR3 DNA reads as TGTGCCAGCAGCCCCCAGGGGGGACAGGGGACGAATGAGCAGTTCTTC.

This chain links TRBV5-1 with TRBJ1-2; no clear D. The V and J ends lost 5 bases and 2 bases respectively, with 16 bases between them. The CDR3 covers 15 residues. The V gene's germline CDR1 is SGHRS and CDR2 YFSETQ. CDR3 in amino acids: CASSNLNSGNYGYTF. CDR3 in DNA: TGCGCCAGCAGTAATCTTAACTCGGGAAACTATGGCTACACCTTC.

The gene calls are TRBV5-1 and TRBJ2-7; 14 bases fit TRBD2. Per germline, CDR1 SGHRS and CDR2 YFSETQ. The V and J ends lost 4 bases and 5 bases, in that order; junction bases with no gene match: 5. The CDR3 is 15 amino acids. The CDR3 is CASSLEGLAGDEQYF. CDR3 DNA: TGCGCCAGCAGCCTTGAGGGACTAGCGGGAGACGAGCAGTACTTC.